Below are 12 T cell receptor beta chains sequenced from a single sample in a study of CXCR3-negative and CXCR3-positive naive CD8 T cells. Overall study results and limits: In CXCR3-positive naive cells, the TRB CDR3s were more hydrophobic than in CXCR3-negative naive cells.

Via 5' RACE with UMI labels, TRB cDNA libraries were prepared. After re-calling the 5' RACE reads, TCRdb lists one entry per CDR3 protein, DNA absent. Its table records over 70,000 distinct CDR3 sequences. Antigen specificity for these receptors is unknown. The sample was naive CXCR3+ CD8+ T cells from blood. Subset reported: CD45RO-CCR7+CD27+CD95- naive CD8+ T cells expressing CXCR3 (TNR3+). These receptors were obtained from a human donor in good health. Some clones in this sample may be carry-over from other donors' samples.

The V and J genes are TRBV5-6 and TRBJ1-1. Per germline, CDR1 SGHDT and CDR2 YYEEEE. The CDR3 has 11 amino acids. CDR3: CASSWDTEAFF.

The chain links TRBV18 to TRBJ2-7; TCRdb's D call, TRBD1, is unchecked because there is no DNA. The CDR3 is 15 residues long. Germline V lookup: CDR1 KGHSH, CDR2 LQKENI. The CDR3 reads CASSPRQASAYEQYF.

The V gene is TRBV5-1, the J gene TRBJ2-3; TCRdb gives TRBD1 as the D gene, but with no DNA this cannot be confirmed. The CDR3 consists of 17 residues. Germline V gene data show CDR1 as SGHRS and CDR2 as YFSETQ. The chain's CDR3 is CASSLAGGQTSTDTQYF.

This chain uses TRBV5-5 with TRBJ2-3; there is no DNA to check the TCRdb D call of TRBD1. The CDR3 is 16 amino acids. Germline CDR1 reads SGHKS; CDR2 reads YYEKEE (reference sequence). CDR3 amino acids: CASSTDLDRRTDTQYF.

The J gene is TRBJ1-1, the V gene TRBV19. The CDR3 totals 11 residues. Germline CDR1 and CDR2: LNHDA and SQIVND (reference sequence). The CDR3 is CASDQNTEAFF.

The chain recombines TRBV5-1 with TRBJ2-7; with no DNA, the TCRdb D assignment of TRBD1 cannot be verified. Germline CDR1 and CDR2: SGHRS and YFSETQ. This CDR3 has 16 amino acids. CDR3 amino acids: CASSLTRDRVSYEQYF. Full variable domain (remainder filled in from reference TRBV5-1 and TRBJ2-7): KAGVTQTPRYLIKTRGQQVTLSCSPISGHRSVSWYQQTPGQGLQFLFEYFSETQRNKGNFPGRFSGRQFSNSRSEMNVSTLELGDSALYLCASSLTRDRVSYEQYFGPGTRLTVT.

The chain's CDR3 is CASSQGPDRAEQYF. The genes are TRBV4-1 and TRBJ2-7; TCRdb names TRBD1, which stays unverified in the absence of DNA. Germline V gives CDR1 MGHRA, CDR2 YSYEKL. This CDR3 is 14 amino acids long.

The V and J genes are TRBV19 and TRBJ1-5; with no DNA, the TCRdb D assignment of TRBD1 cannot be verified. The length of the CDR3 is 15 residues. In germline, CDR1 is LNHDA, CDR2 SQIVND (reference sequence). The CDR3 spells CASSRGDSLNQPQHF. Full variable domain (missing parts from reference TRBV19 and TRBJ1-5): DGGITQSPKYLFRKEGQNVTLSCEQNLNHDAMYWYRQDPGQGLRLIYYSQIVNDFQKGDIAEGYSVSREKKESFPLTVTSAQKNPTAFYLCASSRGDSLNQPQHFGDGTRLSIL.

This rearrangement joins TRBV5-1 to TRBJ1-6; TCRdb calls TRBD1, which cannot be checked without DNA. Per the germline V gene, CDR1 is SGHRS and CDR2 is YFSETQ. The CDR3 runs 15 residues. CDR3 in amino acids: CASSLWGQGGSPLHF.

The chain couples TRBV6-2 or TRBV6-3 to TRBJ2-1; absent DNA, TCRdb's TRBD1 call cannot be checked. CDR1 and CDR2 (germline): MNHEY, SVGEGT. The CDR3 sequence is 16 residues long. Here the CDR3 reads CASSYPRDRGQGEQFF.

The genes are TRBV28 and TRBJ2-3; TCRdb's assignment of TRBD1 cannot be checked, as there is no DNA. This CDR3 is built from 14 residues. CDR1 is MDHEN and CDR2 is SYDVKM in the germline V gene. CDR3 protein: CASSFVAGTDTQYF.

The chain is built from TRBV11-1 and TRBJ2-2; TCRdb's assignment of TRBD1 cannot be checked, as there is no DNA. Germline CDR1 SGHAT, CDR2 FQDESV (reference sequence). CDR3 length: 17 residues. Here the CDR3 reads CASSQEHRGQITGELFF.